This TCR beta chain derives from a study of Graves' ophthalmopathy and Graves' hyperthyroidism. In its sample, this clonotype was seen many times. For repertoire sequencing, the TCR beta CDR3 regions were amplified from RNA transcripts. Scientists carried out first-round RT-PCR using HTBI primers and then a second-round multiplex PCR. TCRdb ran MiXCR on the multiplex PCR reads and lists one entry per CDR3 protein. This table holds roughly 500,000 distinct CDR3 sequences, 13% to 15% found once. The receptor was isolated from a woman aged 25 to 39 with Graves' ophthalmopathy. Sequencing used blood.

CDR3 sequence (DNA): TGTGCCAGCAGCCACACAGGGGGTTTGTACGAGCAGTACTTC. Its translation: CASSHTGGLYEQYF. This sequence joins TRBV28 and TRBJ2-7; 8 nucleotides agree with TRBD1. Germline CDR1 MDHEN, CDR2 SYDVKM. J gave up 4 bases and V 6 bases, and 8 bases lay outside the gene matches. This CDR3 region has 14 residues.